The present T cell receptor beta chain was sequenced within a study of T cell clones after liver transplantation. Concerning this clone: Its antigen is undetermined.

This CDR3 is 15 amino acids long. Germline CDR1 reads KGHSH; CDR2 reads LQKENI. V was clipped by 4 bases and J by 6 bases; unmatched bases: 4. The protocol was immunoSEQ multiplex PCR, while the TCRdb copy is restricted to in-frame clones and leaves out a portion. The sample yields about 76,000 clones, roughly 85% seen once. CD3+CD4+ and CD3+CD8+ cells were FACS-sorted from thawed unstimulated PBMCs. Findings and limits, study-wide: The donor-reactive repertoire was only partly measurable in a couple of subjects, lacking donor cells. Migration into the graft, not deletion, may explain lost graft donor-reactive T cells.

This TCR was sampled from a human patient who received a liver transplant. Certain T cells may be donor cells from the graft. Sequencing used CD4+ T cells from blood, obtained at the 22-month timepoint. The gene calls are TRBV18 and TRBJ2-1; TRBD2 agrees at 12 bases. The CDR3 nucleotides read TGTGCCAGCTCACAGCTAGCGGGGGGGCTCAATGAGCAGTTCTTC. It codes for CASSQLAGGLNEQFF.